Below, 29 T cell receptor beta chains from the same sample are listed, as sequenced in a study of cytomegalovirus exposure and HLA in healthy donors. 13 Jbeta primers and 60 Vbeta primers were used for the PCR. Some clones are missing from TCRdb's copy, which holds only in-frame ones; the method was immunoSEQ multiplex PCR. This table lists about 190,000 clones. Sequencing input: PBMCs. The receptors here all came from a man in his thirties or forties in good health and CMV-seronegative.

J is TRBJ2-1 and V is TRBV30; 7 bases align to TRBD1. The J segment lost 6 bases and the V segment lost 0 bases, leaving 2 bases of the junction unmatched. This CDR3 is built from 13 residues. Germline V gives CDR1 GTSNPN, CDR2 SVGIG (reference sequence). The DNA for the CDR3 is TGTGCCTGGAGTGTAGGACAGGCCAATGAGCAGTTCTTC. This sequence encodes CAWSVGQANEQFF.

V and J are TRBV9 and TRBJ1-2; tentatively, D is TRBD1 (6 bases). The V gene's germline CDR1 is SGDLS and CDR2 YYNGEE. CDR3 length equals 17 residues. V was cut by 3 bases and J by 0 bases, with 18 bases left in between. Here the CDR3 reads CASSAQLDSDTNYGYTF. CDR3 DNA: TGTGCCAGCAGCGCCCAGCTGGACAGCGATACTAACTATGGCTACACCTTC.

The chain links TRBV19 to TRBJ2-5; 14 bases align to TRBD2. Germline assignment: CDR1 LNHDA and CDR2 SQIVND (reference sequence). The CDR3 spans 16 residues. Trimming removed 2 bases from V and 4 bases from J; junction bases left unmatched: 3. CDR3 nucleotides: TGTGCCAGTAGTATATTAGGACTAGCGGGAGGAGAGACCCAGTACTTC. It yields the protein CASSILGLAGGETQYF.

The gene calls are TRBV7-2 and TRBJ2-7; perhaps TRBD1 as D (6 bases). V was clipped by 5 bases and J by 4 bases, with 15 bases between them. CDR3 length: 14 amino acids. Germline assignment: CDR1 SGHTA and CDR2 FQGNSA. As DNA, the CDR3 is TGTGCCAGCAGCCAAGGACAGAGACCGTACGAGCAGTACTTC. Amino acids: CASSQGQRPYEQYF.

The chain recombines TRBV27 with TRBJ1-1, with D perhaps matching TRBD1 (5 bases). The CDR3 is made up of 13 amino acids. V was pared by 5 bases and J by 0 bases, with 7 bases between. Germline V gives CDR1 MNHEY, CDR2 SMNVEV (reference sequence). CDR3 sequence: CASSDRLNTEAFF. Here the CDR3 DNA reads TGTGCCAGCAGTGACAGATTGAACACTGAAGCTTTCTTT.

This rearrangement joins TRBV5-1 to TRBJ2-1, with TRBD2 matching 8 bases. This CDR3 is 15 amino acids long. The junction had 12 bases not matched to a gene; V was cut back by 5 bases and J by 8 bases. CDR1 and CDR2 (germline): SGHRS, YFSETQ. The CDR3 region is CASRGTSLIVDEQFF. The CDR3 region has the DNA TGCGCCAGCAGGGGGACTAGTCTAATTGTGGATGAGCAGTTCTTC.

The chain recombines TRBV28 with TRBJ1-3; 7 bases fit TRBD1. This CDR3 comprises 14 residues. CDR1 and CDR2 from the germline V gene are MDHEN and SYDVKM. Losses at the gene ends were 4 bases for V and 9 bases for J; bases not matched to a gene: 9. The CDR3: CASSSPDRRSTIYF. CDR3 nucleotide sequence: TGTGCCAGCAGTTCTCCGGACAGGCGAAGCACCATATATTTT.

The chain uses TRBV11-2 and TRBJ1-6; D is uncertain. Germline assignment: CDR1 SGHAT and CDR2 FQNNGV. This CDR3 comprises 13 residues. Trimming stripped 2 bases from V and 9 bases from J, with 8 bases between. The CDR3 nucleotides are TGTGCCAGCAGCTTATTTAGTGGTTCACCCCTCCACTTT. Translated: CASSLFSGSPLHF.

With regard to this clone: Relative to the germline gene, one junction end is altered; a read error may explain this. This rearrangement joins TRBV5-4 to TRBJ1-2; D gene unclear. Germline CDR1 and CDR2: SGHNT and YYREEE (reference sequence). The CDR3 sequence is 14 residues long. The CDR3 sequence: CASSLDTRADGYTF. The CDR3 nucleotides are TGTGCGAGCAGCTTGGATACTAGGGCAGATGGCTACACCTTC. Using reference TRBV5-4 and TRBJ1-2 for the parts outside the CDR3, the full variable domain is ETGVTQSPTHLIKTRGQQVTLRCSSQSGHNTVSWYQQALGQGPQFIFQYYREEENGRGNFPPRFSGLQFPNYSSELNVNALELDDSALYLCASSLDTRADGYTFGSGTRLTVV.

The gene calls are TRBV5-1 and TRBJ2-1; 8 positions match TRBD2. CDR1 SGHRS and CDR2 YFSETQ come from the germline V gene. CDR3 length: 16 amino acids. J gave up 8 bases and V 0 bases, and 10 bases lay outside the gene matches. The CDR3 DNA sequence: TGCGCCAGCAGCTTGGGTTTCGGGGGGGTCTGGGATGAGCAGTTCTTC. Its translation: CASSLGFGGVWDEQFF.

This rearrangement joins TRBV2 to TRBJ2-1, with D unclear. Looked up from germline, CDR1 is SNHLY and CDR2 is FYNNEI. This CDR3 is built from 12 residues. The V and J ends lost 10 bases and 8 bases respectively, with 15 bases between them. The CDR3 is CATNSQADEQFF. CDR3 nucleotides: TGTGCCACCAATAGTCAGGCCGATGAGCAGTTCTTC.

The chain carries TRBV27 and TRBJ2-7, with D perhaps matching TRBD2 (6 bases). The CDR3 runs to 14 residues. Germline-derived CDR1 and CDR2 are MNHEY and SMNVEV (reference sequence). Trimming stripped 2 bases from V and 4 bases from J, with 12 bases between. In nucleotides, the CDR3 is TGTGCCAGCAGTTTAATGGAGGGGAAGTACGAGCAGTACTTC. It encodes CASSLMEGKYEQYF.

The rearrangement links TRBV10-2 to TRBJ1-2; D is uncertain. The CDR3 totals 13 residues. V was cut by 3 bases and J by 1 base, with 6 bases left in between. In germline, CDR1 is WSHSY, CDR2 SAAADI. The CDR3 loop is CASSDRGNYGYTF. The CDR3 nucleotides read TGCGCCAGCAGTGATCGCGGTAACTATGGCTACACCTTC.

The chain couples TRBV6-5 to TRBJ2-3; D gene uncertain. The CDR3 spans 12 residues. V shed 10 bases and J shed 1 base, with 9 bases lying between them. The germline V gene encodes CDR1 MNHEY and CDR2 SVGAGI. The CDR3 here is CATTSGTDTQYF. Here the CDR3 DNA reads TGTGCCACCACCAGTGGCACAGATACGCAGTATTTT.

J is TRBJ1-2 and V is TRBV27, with 8 bases that match TRBD1. Per germline, CDR1 MNHEY and CDR2 SMNVEV (reference sequence). Trimming removed 5 bases from V and 7 bases from J; junction bases left unmatched: 12. The CDR3 sequence is 15 residues long. Here the CDR3 reads CASSPGTGRYSGYTF. CDR3 nucleotides: TGTGCCAGCAGTCCGGGGACAGGAAGGTATAGTGGCTACACCTTC.

V and J are TRBV7-7 and TRBJ2-3; tentatively, D is TRBD1 (6 bases). V was pared by 7 bases and J by 2 bases, with 13 bases between. The length of the CDR3 is 14 residues. Per the germline V gene, CDR1 is SSHAT and CDR2 is FNYEAQ (reference sequence). CDR3 sequence reads: CASKRTENTDTQYF. DNA of the CDR3: TGTGCCAGCAAACGGACAGAGAACACAGATACGCAGTATTTT.

The chain combines TRBV14 with TRBJ2-7; a possible D gene is TRBD1 (6 bases). This CDR3 contains 12 residues. Germline V gene data show CDR1 as SGHDN and CDR2 as FVKESK. The V and J ends lost 0 bases and 10 bases respectively, with 10 bases between them. CDR3 sequence (DNA): TGTGCCAGCAGCCAAGACAGGGGCGGTCAGTACTTC. It codes for CASSQDRGGQYF.

The CDR3: CASSVVPGREKLFF. The CDR3 DNA is TGTGCCAGCAGCGTAGTCCCGGGTCGGGAAAAACTGTTTTTT. The chain couples TRBV9 to TRBJ1-4; D is undetermined. The germline V gene encodes CDR1 SGDLS and CDR2 YYNGEE. This CDR3 comprises 14 residues. The ends were cut back, 0 bases at V and 8 bases at J, with 11 bases in the middle.

The rearrangement links TRBV5-6 to TRBJ1-2; TRBD1 matches 7 bases. V shed 5 bases and J 8 bases; nucleotides not matched to a gene: 6. CDR1 and CDR2 (germline): SGHDT, YYEEEE. The CDR3 extends over 12 amino acids. The CDR3 sequence is CASRSQGGGYTF. DNA for the CDR3: TGTGCCAGCAGGAGCCAGGGGGGCGGCTACACCTTC.

This chain uses TRBV19 with TRBJ2-1; 8 positions match TRBD1. Germline lookup yields CDR1 LNHDA and CDR2 SQIVND (reference sequence). J lost 3 bases, V lost 7 bases, and 8 bases had no gene match. The length of the CDR3 is 15 residues. For the CDR3, the DNA is TGTGCCAGTACGTTCGCGGGACAGGTCTACAATGAGCAGTTCTTC. Translated, it gives CASTFAGQVYNEQFF.

This sequence joins TRBV10-3 and TRBJ1-4; 7 bases agree with TRBD1. After removal of 2 bases from V and 0 bases from J, the junction contained 3 bases not matched to a gene. From germline, CDR1 is ENHRY and CDR2 SYGVKD. The CDR3 is 16 residues long. The CDR3 here is CAISEGTVSTNEKLFF. The CDR3 coding sequence is TGTGCCATCAGTGAGGGGACAGTCTCAACTAATGAAAAACTGTTTTTT.

The genes are TRBV11-2 and TRBJ2-5, with 10 positions matching TRBD2. This CDR3 is built from 16 residues. V was clipped by 0 bases and J by 7 bases; unmatched bases: 8. CDR1 SGHAT and CDR2 FQNNGV come from the germline V gene. The CDR3 sequence is CASSLDPSGGPRTQYF. The CDR3, as DNA: TGTGCCAGCAGCTTAGATCCTAGCGGGGGCCCTCGGACCCAGTACTTC.

The chain couples TRBV29-1 to TRBJ2-6; 8 positions match TRBD1. Germline CDR1 SQVTM, CDR2 ANQGSEA. The CDR3 contains 15 residues. V shed 6 bases, J shed 0 bases, and the junction held 4 bases outside the gene matches. CDR3 bases: TGCAGCGTGGACACAGGGGGCTCTGGGGCCAACGTCCTGACTTTC. The encoded protein is CSVDTGGSGANVLTF.

This rearrangement joins TRBV6-5 to TRBJ1-2; D is possibly TRBD1 (5 bases). The V gene lost 3 bases and the J gene lost 2 bases, with 16 bases spanning the gap. The CDR3 is made up of 16 amino acids. Germline lookup yields CDR1 MNHEY and CDR2 SVGAGI. CDR3 sequence (DNA): TGTGCCAGCAGTTATCAAATGACAGTCCAGAACTATGGCTACACCTTC. Translation: CASSYQMTVQNYGYTF.

The V call is TRBV5-1, the J call TRBJ2-7, with D perhaps TRBD2 (6 bases). V was cut by 4 bases and J by 0 bases, with 20 bases left in between. The CDR3 totals 17 residues. Germline V gene data show CDR1 as SGHRS and CDR2 as YFSETQ. The CDR3: CASSSSGWGRNSYEQYF. CDR3 coding DNA: TGCGCCAGCAGCAGTTCTGGGTGGGGGAGGAACTCCTACGAGCAGTACTTC.

The CDR3 region has the DNA TGTGCCAGCAGTACCACCGGGACAGGGGCCACTGAAGCTTTCTTT. Amino acids: CASSTTGTGATEAFF. The rearrangement uses TRBV28 and TRBJ1-1; 10 bases are shared with TRBD1. Germline-derived CDR1 and CDR2 are MDHEN and SYDVKM. Trimming removed 5 bases from V and 4 bases from J; junction bases left unmatched: 7. The CDR3 has 15 amino acids.

V gene TRBV18 combines with J gene TRBJ2-7, with D tentatively TRBD2 (5 bases). The CDR3 extends over 15 amino acids. Germline CDR1 is KGHSH and CDR2 is LQKENI. The ends were cut back, 3 bases at V and 3 bases at J, with 15 bases in the middle. The CDR3 sequence is CASSPPAGEGYEQYF. CDR3 coding DNA: TGTGCCAGCTCACCCCCAGCCGGAGAGGGCTACGAGCAGTACTTC.

The chain employs TRBV20-1 and TRBJ2-7, with 7 bases that match TRBD2. V dropped 0 bases and J dropped 7; count of bases not matched to a gene: 0. CDR3 length: 11 residues. Germline V CDR1 and CDR2: DFQATT, SNEGSKA (reference sequence). The CDR3 here is CSARDSGEQYF. The DNA of the CDR3 is TGCAGTGCTAGAGATAGCGGGGAGCAGTACTTC.

The chain has TRBV28 and TRBJ2-2, with 8 bases that match TRBD1. In germline, CDR1 is MDHEN, CDR2 SYDVKM. The J segment lost 2 bases and the V segment lost 3 bases, leaving 5 bases of the junction unmatched. This CDR3 contains 16 residues. The CDR3 sequence is CASSFRDRGNTGELFF. DNA of the CDR3: TGTGCCAGCAGTTTTCGAGACAGGGGTAACACCGGGGAGCTGTTTTTT.